The 4 T cell receptor beta chains in this list originate from one sample, sequenced in a study of shared clonotypes between healthy human individuals. TCRdb's table, derived via immunoSEQ multiplex PCR, lists solely in-frame clones and lacks some. Of over 2 million clones listed, 85% to 95% are singletons. The sequencing input was naive CD4+ T cells from PBMCs. Subset here: CD45RA+ positively selected. Receptors were obtained from a man aged 18 to 30 in good health. Some clones in this sample may be carry-over from other donors' samples.

The chain couples TRBV5-1 to TRBJ2-7; D remains unclear. CDR1 and CDR2 from the germline V gene are SGHRS and YFSETQ. The CDR3 contains 14 residues. V was pared by 2 bases and J by 2 bases, with 11 bases between. In DNA form, the CDR3 reads TGCGCCAGCAGCTTTGGTAAGGCTACCTACGAGCAGTACTTC. Translated: CASSFGKATYEQYF.

The rearrangement joins TRBV28 to TRBJ2-7, with D tentatively TRBD1 (6 bases). The CDR3 is made up of 13 amino acids. With 6 bases removed from V and 5 bases from J, the gap between germline ends came to 14 bases. Germline V gene lookup returns CDR1 MDHEN and CDR2 SYDVKM. CDR3: CASRRQAPHEQYF. In nucleotides, the CDR3 is TGTGCCAGCAGGCGACAGGCCCCCCACGAGCAGTACTTC.

CDR3 region: CASSPGREYQPQHF. Here the CDR3 DNA reads TGTGCCAGCAGCCCAGGACGGGAATATCAGCCCCAGCATTTT. The rearrangement joins TRBV5-4 to TRBJ1-5; D is ambiguous. The V gene's germline CDR1 is SGHNT and CDR2 YYREEE (reference sequence). The CDR3 consists of 14 residues. Trimming took off 4 bases at V and 5 bases at J, with 13 bases between the two ends.

The chain combines TRBV5-1 with TRBJ2-2, with 7 bases matching TRBD2. This CDR3 spans 16 amino acids. Germline V lookup: CDR1 SGHRS, CDR2 YFSETQ. V lost 6 bases to trimming and J lost 2 bases; unmatched junction nucleotides: 10. CDR3 protein: CASTRSRLANTGELFF. CDR3 in DNA: TGCGCCAGCACTAGATCTAGACTAGCTAACACCGGGGAGCTGTTTTTT.